Listed here are 24 T cell receptor beta chains from one sample, sequenced in a study of T cells expressing NK-cell markers. One entry per CDR3 protein, without DNA, is what TCRdb gives after re-calling the 5' RACE reads. The sample has about 430,000 distinct CDR3 sequences. Sequenced sample: blood T cells: a sorted CD56 or NKG2C T cell subset, CD4+ or CD8+ T cells, or bulk PBMC T cells (not recorded which). The receptors shown here come from a woman between 50 and 59 years old in good health.

The rearrangement links TRBV9 to TRBJ2-3. The CDR3 sequence is 12 residues long. The germline V gene encodes CDR1 SGDLS and CDR2 YYNGEE. CDR3 residues: CASSPDLDTQYF.

This sequence joins TRBV11-2 and TRBJ2-1; TCRdb's D call of TRBD1 is untestable without DNA. The CDR3 runs 15 residues. Germline lookup yields CDR1 SGHAT and CDR2 FQNNGV. The CDR3 protein is CASSLARGQTNQQFF.

The V and J genes are TRBV9 and TRBJ2-5; the TRBD1 assignment by TCRdb is unverifiable without DNA. The CDR3 is 13 amino acids. Germline loops: CDR1 SGDLS, CDR2 YYNGEE. CDR3 sequence: CASTPSYQETQYF.

V gene TRBV5-5 combines with J gene TRBJ2-5; the D call from TCRdb, TRBD1, cannot be confirmed without DNA. Germline values: CDR1 SGHKS, CDR2 YYEKEE (reference sequence). This CDR3 spans 15 amino acids. The CDR3 loop reads CASSYGPGREETQYF.

The chain has TRBV12-3 or TRBV12-4 and TRBJ2-2; the TRBD1 assignment by TCRdb is unverifiable without DNA. The CDR3 consists of 16 residues. The CDR3 loop reads CASSPGERQNTGELFF.

The chain joins TRBV5-1 to TRBJ1-3. There are 15 residues in the CDR3. Looked up from germline, CDR1 is SGHRS and CDR2 is YFSETQ. CDR3 loop: CASSLEGTPPDTIYF.

The V gene is TRBV24-1, the J gene TRBJ2-2; TCRdb indicates TRBD1, and absent DNA this call remains unverified. The CDR3 covers 16 residues. Germline values: CDR1 KGHDR, CDR2 SFDVKD. This CDR3 reads CATSDPDRGQHGELFF.

The J gene is TRBJ1-1, the V gene TRBV7-8; TCRdb gives TRBD1 as the D gene, but with no DNA this cannot be confirmed. Germline V gene lookup returns CDR1 SGHVS and CDR2 FQNEAQ. The CDR3 loop spans 16 amino acids. This CDR3 is CASSHLGRDMNTEAFF.

The rearrangement joins TRBV2 to TRBJ2-7; checking the TCRdb D call of TRBD1 is not possible without DNA. Germline lookup yields CDR1 SNHLY and CDR2 FYNNEI. This CDR3 comprises 13 residues. The CDR3 is CASNRDSSYEQYF.

The genes are TRBV9 and TRBJ2-3; TCRdb names TRBD1, which stays unverified in the absence of DNA. There are 15 residues in the CDR3. CDR1 SGDLS and CDR2 YYNGEE come from the germline V gene. This CDR3 reads CASSGGVGTSDTQYF.

The CDR3 sequence is CASSQVKTYGYTF. V is TRBV18 and J is TRBJ1-2. The CDR3 has 13 residues. Per germline, CDR1 KGHSH and CDR2 LQKENI. Combining the CDR3 with reference TRBV18 and TRBJ1-2 gives the whole variable domain NAGVMQNPRHLVRRRGQEARLRCSPMKGHSHVYWYRQLPEEGLKFMVYLQKENIIDESGMPKERFSAEFPKEGPSILRIQQVVRGDSAAYFCASSQVKTYGYTFGSGTRLTVV.

V and J are TRBV20-1 and TRBJ2-1; TCRdb proposes TRBD2, but this gene call is untestable without DNA. This CDR3 has 16 amino acids. Germline-derived CDR1 and CDR2 are DFQATT and SNEGSKA (reference sequence). CDR3 in amino acids: CSASRKGEAGYNEQFF.

The chain combines TRBV24-1 with TRBJ2-5; there is no DNA to check the TCRdb D call of TRBD1. The CDR3 loop spans 13 amino acids. From germline, CDR1 is KGHDR and CDR2 SFDVKD. The CDR3 protein is CATSTGDAETQYF.

This chain connects TRBV5-1 to TRBJ2-1; there is no DNA to check the TCRdb D call of TRBD1. Germline loops: CDR1 SGHRS, CDR2 YFSETQ. The CDR3 contains 17 residues. The CDR3 sequence: CASSLEGIGTAYNEQFF.

The V call is TRBV28, the J call TRBJ2-1; TCRdb gives TRBD1 as the D gene, but with no DNA this cannot be confirmed. The CDR3 spans 15 residues. Germline loops: CDR1 MDHEN, CDR2 SYDVKM. The CDR3 loop is CASSNGGKGNNEQFF.

This chain connects TRBV7-2 to TRBJ2-7. The CDR3 is made up of 13 amino acids. Germline assignment: CDR1 SGHTA and CDR2 FQGNSA. This CDR3 is CASSLPTSWEQYF.

The J gene is TRBJ2-7, the V gene TRBV29-1; the D call of TRBD1 rests on TCRdb alone, since no DNA is present to check it. The CDR3 loop spans 14 amino acids. CDR1 SQVTM and CDR2 ANQGSEA come from the germline V gene. This CDR3 reads CSVAGTGGHYEQYF.

V is TRBV14 and J is TRBJ1-1. This CDR3 has 11 residues. Looked up from germline, CDR1 is SGHDN and CDR2 is FVKESK. The CDR3 loop is CASSQKFEAFF.

This chain links TRBV5-1 with TRBJ1-2; the D gene TCRdb calls, TRBD1, cannot be checked with no DNA. The CDR3 has 13 amino acids. Per the germline V gene, CDR1 is SGHRS and CDR2 is YFSETQ. CDR3 sequence reads: CASSLTGTGDGTF.

J is TRBJ1-2 and V is TRBV7-6; TCRdb picks TRBD1, but there is no DNA to check that call. The CDR3 runs 15 residues. From germline, CDR1 is SGHVS and CDR2 FNYEAQ. The CDR3: CASSLAQGTYYGYTF.

The V and J genes are TRBV7-2 and TRBJ2-2; as DNA is missing, the TRBD1 call by TCRdb cannot be tested. This CDR3 is 14 amino acids long. Germline assignment: CDR1 SGHTA and CDR2 FQGNSA. The CDR3 protein is CASSLDTHTGELFF.

The chain is built from TRBV20-1 and TRBJ2-3; TCRdb's assignment of TRBD2 cannot be checked, as there is no DNA. There are 17 residues in the CDR3. The germline CDR1 and CDR2 sequences are DFQATT and SNEGSKA (reference sequence). The CDR3 spells CSARLLRLAGSTDTQYF.

The V call is TRBV6-1, the J call TRBJ2-3; as DNA is missing, the TRBD1 call by TCRdb cannot be tested. Per germline, CDR1 MNHNS and CDR2 SASEGT. The CDR3 consists of 13 residues. CDR3 residues: CASSEARGRTQYF.

The genes are TRBV4-1 and TRBJ2-7. This CDR3 comprises 13 residues. Germline V CDR1 and CDR2: MGHRA, YSYEKL. This CDR3 reads CASSQVGAYEQYF.